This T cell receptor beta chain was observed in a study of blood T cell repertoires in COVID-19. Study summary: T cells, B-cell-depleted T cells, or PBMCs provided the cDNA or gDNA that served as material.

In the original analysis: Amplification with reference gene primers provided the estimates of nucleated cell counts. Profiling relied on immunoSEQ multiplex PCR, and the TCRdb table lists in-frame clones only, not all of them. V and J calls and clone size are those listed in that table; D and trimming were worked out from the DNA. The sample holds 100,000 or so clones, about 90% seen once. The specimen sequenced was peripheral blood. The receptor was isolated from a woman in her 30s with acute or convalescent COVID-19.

The CDR3 protein is CASSLGLWNGGFSYEQYF. DNA for the CDR3: TGTGCCAGCAGCTTAGGGCTCTGGAACGGGGGGTTCTCCTACGAGCAGTACTTC. J is TRBJ2-7 and V is TRBV11-2; TRBD2 matches at 7 bases. With 1 base clipped from V and 0 bases from J, the junction kept 12 bases outside the gene matches. CDR1 SGHAT and CDR2 FQNNGV come from the germline V gene. The CDR3 runs 18 residues.